There are many counts of the clone carrying this T cell receptor beta chain. Germline-derived CDR1 and CDR2 are DFQATT and SNEGSKA (reference sequence). Trimming cost V 1 base and J 3 bases; bases outside gene matches: 11. This CDR3 has 18 amino acids. Source study methods: Using the CDR3 differences seen across clinicopathological groups, the authors built a distant-metastasis classifier for papillary thyroid cancer, which was meant to discriminate distant-metastatic patients. MiXCR re-clonotyped the PCR reads for TCRdb. The V and J calls reflect TCRdb's pipeline rather than the authors' work. The sample shows around 15,000 clones, less than 25% of them seen only once. Thyroid surgery took place with no prior treatment in any patient. The data stem from a study of metastatic and nonmetastatic thyroid tumors. Background on the study: The study looked at repertoires side by side in blood and in tumor or nodule tissue from malignant and benign thyroid patients.

The specimen was tumor tissue. This chain uses TRBV20-1 with TRBJ1-6; TRBD1 agrees at 8 bases. The receptor comes from a male donor with papillary thyroid cancer or a benign thyroid nodule (not recorded which). Some clones in this sample may be carry-over from other donors' samples. CDR3 nucleotides: TGCAGTGCTAGAGGCCACAGGGGGGGGCAGAACTATAATTCACCCCTCCACTTT. Encoded protein: CSARGHRGGQNYNSPLHF.